This TCR beta chain stems from a study of OX40 agonist ivuxolimab in advanced cancers. This clone was seen a single time. Antigen specificity is unknown. This table comes from immunoSEQ multiplex PCR, and its TCRdb copy is limited to in-frame clones, with some not included. The sample holds around 60,000 clones, about nine tenths seen once. Study outcomes and limitations: Clonal expansion was seen in CD4+ and CD8+ blood T cells by week 6 at 0.1 to 3.0 mg/kg.

This CDR3 has 12 residues. J lost 9 bases, V lost 3 bases, and 0 bases had no gene match. Germline values: CDR1 SGHVS, CDR2 FQNEAQ. This receptor was obtained from an adult with an advanced solid tumor such as melanoma, head and neck, liver or kidney cancer. The rearrangement links TRBV7-8 to TRBJ2-1, with TRBD2 matching 9 bases. Sequencing used CD4+ or CD8+ T cells sorted from blood, obtained in a trial of the OX40 agonist ivuxolimab. The CDR3 protein is CASSFSGSEQFF. The CDR3 DNA follows: TGTGCCAGCAGCTTTAGCGGGAGTGAGCAGTTCTTC.